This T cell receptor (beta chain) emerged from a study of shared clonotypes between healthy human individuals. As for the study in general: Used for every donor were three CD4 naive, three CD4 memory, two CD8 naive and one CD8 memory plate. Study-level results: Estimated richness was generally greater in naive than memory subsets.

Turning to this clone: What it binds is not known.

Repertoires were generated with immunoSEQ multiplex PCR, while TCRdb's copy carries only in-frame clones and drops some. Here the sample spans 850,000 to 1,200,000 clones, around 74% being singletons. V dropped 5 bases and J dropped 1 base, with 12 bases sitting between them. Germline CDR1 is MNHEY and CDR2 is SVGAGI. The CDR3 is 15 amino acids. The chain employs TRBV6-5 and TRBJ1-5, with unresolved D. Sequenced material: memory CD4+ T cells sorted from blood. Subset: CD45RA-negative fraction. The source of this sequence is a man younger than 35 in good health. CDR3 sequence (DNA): TGTGCCAGCAGTCCTTCAGGAGGAAGCAATCAGCCCCAGCATTTT. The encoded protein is CASSPSGGSNQPQHF.